Listed here is a single T cell receptor (beta chain). It lacks a known antigen. Per-base qualities were not stored, and no clone one base away is much larger. The CDR3 runs 17 residues from the cysteine to the phenylalanine. Only CDR3 DNA remains: 51 bases, in frame from the first base. Germline trimming: 4 bases from V, 0 bases from J; junction bases outside gene matches: 11. CDR1 and CDR2 are drawn from the germline V gene (reference sequence): LNHDA, SQIVND. This sample stems from a study of T cell responses to AZD1222 COVID-19 vaccine (dated by TCRdb to about 2021). Regarding the research as a whole: AZD1222 recipients with second doses at about 4 weeks or about 12 weeks were pooled, because spike-specific TCR depth and breadth did not differ between schedules. TCR sequencing was performed for approximately 240 trial participants, of whom about 200 were given two doses of AZD1222 and 26 were given two doses of MenACWY control vaccine. Trial participants were enrolled by age into subgroups of 18-55, 56-69 and 70-plus years, and approximately 150, 30 and 60 TCR-sequenced participants, respectively, were included in these subgroups.

The CDR3 regions of human TCRbeta chains were analyzed by immunosequencing. The published analysis was carried out like this. Repertoire TCRs were matched against a reference library of SARS-CoV-2-specific TCRs generated with the MIRA antigen-specificity platform. Breadth was defined as the fraction of unique TCRs that were SARS-CoV-2-associated, and depth was defined as the fraction of total T cells that were SARS-CoV-2-associated. Using the MIRA data, each spike-specific TCR was mapped to the spike region that the TCR reacts to and placed in a CD4 or CD8 class. Log10-transformed breadth and depth values were compared by one-way ANOVA with Sidak's multiple comparisons tests. TCRdb's version of the immuneACCESS table is confined to in-frame rearrangements and falls short of the full clone set. An unresolved V gene accounts for under half of the shortfall where checked; the remainder is of unknown origin. V and J calls and clone size are as listed in that table; D and trimming were resolved from the DNA. Across this sample there are approximately 110,000 clones, with approximately 84% seen only once. The top ten hold around 7.7% of the sample.

The investigation overall reported the following: No day 14 peak-response samples were available, so repertoires were characterized only after the peak T cell response. Nearly half of unique spike-specific TCRs reportedly recognized epitopes outside regions mutated in the B.1.351 and B.1.1.7 variants. The 56-69-year group was small, and its depth increase did not reach significance, likely because of low power. A significant rise in spike-specific TCR breadth and depth was observed after two AZD1222 doses relative to day 0 and relative to MenACWY recipients. Most participants were white British and females outnumbered males, and the authors suggested that clonal diversity may have been underestimated. The vaccine-associated CD4 TCRs covered the entire spike protein, and the dominant responses fell in regions 160-218 and 743-854. Conclusions about previously exposed vaccinees were limited because only six AZD1222 recipients were SARS-CoV-2 seropositive at baseline.

The sample's time point, from its label and the paper: baseline before first vaccination. Samples from vaccinated people were obtained from the UK trials COV001 and COV002, which included a single-blind randomized controlled phase 2/3 trial of AZD1222 (ChAdOx1 nCoV-19) in healthy adults. Trial participant PBMC samples were collected at day 0 and day 28 after the second dose for TCRbeta chain sequencing. The sequence links TRBV19 to TRBJ2-7; TRBD2 matches 8 bases in the middle. The sequencing used peripheral blood, collected on day 0 of AZD1222 vaccination. This TCR was sampled from an adult in good health. The DNA is as follows: TGTGCCAGTAGTACAACGGGAGCGGGAGTGGGCTCCTACGAGCAGTACTTC. Translated, it gives CASSTTGAGVGSYEQYF.